A selection of T cell receptor beta chains follows, all from one sample in a study of CD8 T cells in Susac syndrome. TCRdb reprocessed the immunoSEQ multiplex PCR reads via MiXCR and lists one record per CDR3 protein. This sample has about 210,000 distinct CDR3 sequences, with approximately 94% found just once. The specimen was CD4+ T cells from PBMCs. These receptors were taken from a human donor with Susac syndrome. CDR3s include the opening cysteine and the closing phenylalanine or tryptophan. Fields, in order: J gene, clone size, D gene, V gene, CDR3 protein, CDR3 DNA. D genes are given only for firm matches. Only part of the rows carry a size: once, few, many, or a class if the clone is expanded.

j_gene: TRBJ1-5
abundance: NA
d_gene: NA
v_gene: TRBV12-3/TRBV12-4
CDR3aa: CASSRGARGAINQPQHF
CDR3nt: TGTGCCAGTAGCCGGGGGGCGAGGGGAGCGATAAATCAGCCCCAGCATTTT

j_gene: TRBJ2-5
abundance: NA
d_gene: TRBD1
v_gene: TRBV2
CDR3aa: CASTLGGSIGTQYF
CDR3nt: TGTGCCAGCACCCTAGGGGGCTCAATCGGGACCCAGTACTTC

j_gene: TRBJ1-1
abundance: NA
d_gene: TRBD1
v_gene: TRBV6-5
CDR3aa: CASSYTPTGRIMNTEAFF
CDR3nt: TGTGCCAGCAGTTACACTCCGACAGGGCGAATAATGAACACTGAAGCTTTCTTT

j_gene: TRBJ2-5
abundance: NA
d_gene: NA
v_gene: TRBV2
CDR3aa: CAGGAQGKTQYF
CDR3nt: TGTGCAGGGGGGGCCCAGGGCAAGACCCAGTACTTC

j_gene: TRBJ1-1
abundance: NA
d_gene: NA
v_gene: TRBV20-1
CDR3aa: CSASRRGQTEAFF
CDR3nt: TGCAGTGCTAGTAGGCGGGGGCAGACTGAAGCTTTCTTT

j_gene: TRBJ1-5
abundance: NA
d_gene: TRBD1
v_gene: TRBV6-2/TRBV6-3
CDR3aa: CASRTGGPQHF
CDR3nt: TGTGCCAGCAGAACAGGGGGGCCCCAGCATTTT

j_gene: TRBJ2-5
abundance: NA
d_gene: TRBD2
v_gene: TRBV20-1
CDR3aa: CSAISGNQETQYF
CDR3nt: TGCAGTGCTATAAGCGGGAATCAAGAGACCCAGTACTTC

j_gene: TRBJ1-5
abundance: once
d_gene: NA
v_gene: TRBV12-5
CDR3aa: CASGPGTPSNQPQHF
CDR3nt: TGTGCTAGTGGCCCCGGGACACCTAGCAATCAGCCCCAGCATTTT

j_gene: TRBJ1-2
abundance: once
d_gene: TRBD1
v_gene: TRBV6-2/TRBV6-3
CDR3aa: CASSSHRDRDGYTF
CDR3nt: TGTGCCAGCAGTTCCCACCGGGACAGGGATGGCTACACCTTC

j_gene: TRBJ2-2
abundance: NA
d_gene: TRBD2
v_gene: TRBV19
CDR3aa: CASNPRLAANTGELFF
CDR3nt: TGTGCCAGTAACCCCAGGCTAGCGGCGAACACCGGGGAGCTGTTTTTT

j_gene: TRBJ2-7
abundance: NA
d_gene: NA
v_gene: TRBV5-1
CDR3aa: CASRPNRYEQYF
CDR3nt: TGCGCCAGCAGACCTAACAGATACGAGCAGTACTTC

j_gene: TRBJ1-1
abundance: NA
d_gene: NA
v_gene: TRBV7-3
CDR3aa: CASSLDLGGTEAFF
CDR3nt: TGTGCCAGCAGCTTAGACCTTGGAGGGACTGAAGCTTTCTTT

j_gene: TRBJ2-3
abundance: once
d_gene: NA
v_gene: TRBV7-2
CDR3aa: CASSLDSNPTDTQYF
CDR3nt: TGTGCCAGCAGCTTAGATTCGAACCCGACAGATACGCAGTATTTT

j_gene: TRBJ2-6
abundance: once
d_gene: TRBD2
v_gene: TRBV29-1
CDR3aa: CSVAPRLAGGAGANVLTF
CDR3nt: TGCAGCGTTGCCCCCCGACTAGCGGGGGGAGCTGGGGCCAACGTCCTGACTTTC

j_gene: TRBJ2-7
abundance: NA
d_gene: NA
v_gene: TRBV7-8
CDR3aa: CASSNGQIYEQYF
CDR3nt: TGTGCCAGCAGCAATGGACAGATCTACGAGCAGTACTTC

j_gene: TRBJ2-5
abundance: NA
d_gene: NA
v_gene: TRBV29-1
CDR3aa: CSVEDNPLETQYF
CDR3nt: TGCAGCGTTGAGGACAACCCGTTAGAGACCCAGTACTTC

j_gene: TRBJ1-5
abundance: NA
d_gene: TRBD1
v_gene: TRBV4-2
CDR3aa: CASSQDGQDQPQHF
CDR3nt: TGTGCCAGCAGCCAGGACGGACAGGATCAGCCCCAGCATTTT

j_gene: TRBJ2-3
abundance: NA
d_gene: TRBD2
v_gene: TRBV20-1
CDR3aa: CSAKSGGLDTQYF
CDR3nt: TGCAGTGCTAAGAGCGGGGGACTAGATACGCAGTATTTT